This T cell receptor (beta chain) was profiled in a study of blood T cells in healthy people across ages. Study observations and caveats: Possibly confounding the expanded clonotype changes was the fact that donor CMV status was unknown.

Regarding this clonotype: Its cognate antigen is unknown.

Primed by a sample-barcoded 5' primer and a J-beta primer mix, a second PCR proceeded for about 7 to 12 cycles. TCRdb re-called the 5' RACE reads through MiXCR, storing one row per CDR3 protein. The sample lists around 780,000 distinct CDR3 sequences, roughly 24% seen once, with 2.5% to 3.5% in the top ten. This sample also belongs to another study, concerning T cells of mothers and their children. As that study records: Per mother, over 9.5 million TCR beta CDR3 reads were obtained; per child, about 3 million. There was no detection of any persistent microchimeric T cell clones.

This receptor was obtained from a boy younger than 18 in good health. Material: blood.

The CDR3 loop reads CASRGRGNYGYTF. The CDR3 DNA is TGTGCCAGCAGGGGCAGGGGAAACTATGGCTACACCTTC. The chain links TRBV28 to TRBJ1-2, with a possible D match to TRBD1 (6 bases). V lost 6 bases and J 2 bases, leaving 10 bases between the germline ends. Germline V gives CDR1 MDHEN, CDR2 SYDVKM. CDR3 length: 13 amino acids.